Shown below are 26 T cell receptor beta chains from a single sample sequenced in a study of OX40 agonist ivuxolimab in advanced cancers. Sequencing was performed with immunoSEQ multiplex PCR; in TCRdb, only in-frame clones are kept and a portion is missing. The table includes almost 50,000 clones, under 90% detected once. This specimen consisted of CD4+ or CD8+ T cells sorted from blood, obtained in a trial of the OX40 agonist ivuxolimab. The receptors derive from an adult with an advanced solid tumor such as melanoma, head and neck, liver or kidney cancer.

The V gene is TRBV6-5, the J gene TRBJ1-5; D call uncertain. Per the germline V gene, CDR1 is MNHEY and CDR2 is SVGAGI. CDR3 size: 15 residues. V gave up 6 bases and J gave up 7 bases, with 19 bases separating them. The CDR3 loop is CASRSTPHLGQPQHF. The CDR3 nucleotides are TGTGCCAGCAGGTCGACACCCCACCTGGGGCAGCCCCAGCATTTT.

The rearrangement uses TRBV18 and TRBJ2-3, with TRBD1 matching 8 bases. Germline V lookup: CDR1 KGHSH, CDR2 LQKENI. The CDR3 extends over 15 amino acids. Unmatched junction bases numbered 8, after V lost 4 bases and J lost 5 bases. CDR3 DNA: TGTGCCAGCTCACGCGCGGGACAGGCTGGAGATACGCAGTATTTT. Translated: CASSRAGQAGDTQYF.

This clone was detected only once. The junction and the germline gene differ at one end; a read error may be behind it. Distinct nucleotide sequences in the sample also encode this CDR3. The gene calls are TRBV9 and TRBJ1-1, with D possibly matching TRBD1 (5 bases). This CDR3 has 15 residues. The germline V gene has CDR1 SGDLS and CDR2 YYNGEE. The CDR3 loop reads CASSVGGTLNTEAFF. CDR3 bases: TGTGCTAGCAGCGTAGGAGGGACTCTGAACACTGAAGCTTTCTTT.

The chain combines TRBV18 with TRBJ1-5, with D unresolved. Germline V gene lookup returns CDR1 KGHSH and CDR2 LQKENI. The CDR3 is made up of 14 amino acids. The V and J ends lost 3 bases and 2 bases respectively, with 8 bases between them. CDR3 DNA: TGTGCCAGCTCACCCTCTGGGGGCAATCAGCCCCAGCATTTT. Protein sequence: CASSPSGGNQPQHF. The full variable domain, its missing parts supplied by reference TRBV18 and TRBJ1-5, is NAGVMQNPRHLVRRRGQEARLRCSPMKGHSHVYWYRQLPEEGLKFMVYLQKENIIDESGMPKERFSAEFPKEGPSILRIQQVVRGDSAAYFCASSPSGGNQPQHFGDGTRLSIL.

The V and J genes are TRBV4-3 and TRBJ2-1; D is uncertain. The germline V gene has CDR1 LGHNA and CDR2 YSLEER. V lost 2 bases, J lost 9 bases, and 11 bases lay in between. The CDR3 length is 13 residues. The CDR3 protein is CASSQLLDGEQFF. For the CDR3, the DNA is TGCGCCAGCAGCCAACTTCTAGACGGTGAGCAGTTCTTC.

This chain uses TRBV5-1 with TRBJ2-1; D may match TRBD1 or TRBD2 (6 bases each). The germline V gene encodes CDR1 SGHRS and CDR2 YFSETQ. The V end was cut by 4 bases, the J end by 4 bases, with 15 bases between. The CDR3 has 15 residues. CDR3 in amino acids: CASSPGGATYNEQFF. For the CDR3, the DNA is TGCGCCAGCAGCCCCGGGGGCGCGACATACAATGAGCAGTTCTTC.

This sequence joins TRBV11-1 and TRBJ1-1, with 8 positions matching TRBD1. CDR3 length: 17 residues. CDR1 is SGHAT, CDR2 FQDESV, per germline (reference sequence). The V segment lost 4 bases and the J segment 3 bases; nucleotides outside the gene matches: 13. The CDR3 region has the DNA TGTGCCAGCAGCTGGGGGGAGGAGACAGGGGACTACACTGAAGCTTTCTTT. It translates to CASSWGEETGDYTEAFF.

This clone was observed a handful of times. The gene calls are TRBV10-3 and TRBJ2-3; 7 nucleotides match TRBD1. CDR1 is ENHRY, CDR2 SYGVKD, per germline. V lost 5 bases and J lost 0; bases outside the gene matches: 8. This CDR3 has 16 amino acids. In DNA, the CDR3 is TGTGCCATCAGTCAGACAGGGATCGGAAGCACAGATACGCAGTATTTT. Its protein product is CAISQTGIGSTDTQYF.

The CDR3 region is CATSRDLQQETQYF. The CDR3 DNA sequence: TGTGCCACCAGCAGAGATTTGCAGCAAGAGACCCAGTACTTC. This chain connects TRBV15 to TRBJ2-5, with D hard to call. The CDR3 runs to 14 residues. Germline V gives CDR1 LNHNV, CDR2 YYDKDF (reference sequence). With 0 bases removed from V and 2 bases from J, the gap between germline ends came to 7 bases. Full variable domain (remainder filled in from reference TRBV15 and TRBJ2-5): DAMVIQNPRYQVTQFGKPVTLSCSQTLNHNVMYWYQQKSSQAPKLLFHYYDKDFNNEADTPDNFQSRRPNTSFCFLDIRSPGLGDTAMYLCATSRDLQQETQYFGPGTRLLVL.

V gene TRBV7-6 combines with J gene TRBJ2-5; the match to TRBD1 covers 10 bases. The CDR3 runs 15 residues. V gave up 5 bases and J gave up 5 bases; unmatched junction bases: 8. CDR1 and CDR2 (germline): SGHVS, FNYEAQ. The CDR3, as DNA: TGTGCCAGCAGCGCGACAGGGGGCGCGGGGGAGACCCAGTACTTC. Its translation is CASSATGGAGETQYF.

The chain uses TRBV7-2 and TRBJ2-7; 7 nucleotides match TRBD1. The V segment lost 1 base and the J segment 5 bases; nucleotides outside the gene matches: 2. CDR3 length: 13 residues. The germline V gene has CDR1 SGHTA and CDR2 FQGNSA. CDR3 in DNA: TGTGCCAGCAGCTTAGAACAGGGGAACGAGCAGTACTTC. It translates to CASSLEQGNEQYF.

This clone was detected once. The V gene is TRBV7-2, the J gene TRBJ2-7; TRBD1 is a possible D gene (6 bases). This CDR3 has 17 residues. Germline CDR1 and CDR2: SGHTA and FQGNSA. Trimming shortened V by 5 bases and J by 0 bases, and 20 bases separated the two germline ends. The CDR3 sequence: CASSLGRTATSSYEQYF. In nucleotides, the CDR3 is TGTGCCAGCAGCCTAGGTCGGACAGCGACCAGCTCCTACGAGCAGTACTTC.

This chain uses TRBV9 with TRBJ1-2, with 7 bases lining up with TRBD1. The CDR3 sequence is 15 residues long. Trimming cost V 4 bases and J 6 bases; bases outside gene matches: 12. Germline assignment: CDR1 SGDLS and CDR2 YYNGEE. CDR3 nucleotides: TGTGCCAGCAGCACCAGACAGGGAGGGATGAATGGCTACACCTTC. This codes for CASSTRQGGMNGYTF.

The J gene is TRBJ2-2, the V gene TRBV28; 10 bases are a match to TRBD2. CDR3 length equals 15 residues. V shed 6 bases, J shed 5 bases, and the junction held 6 bases outside the gene matches. Germline CDR1 and CDR2: MDHEN and SYDVKM. CDR3 in DNA: TGTGCCAGCAGCTCTCATAGCGGGAGGACCGGGGAGCTGTTTTTT. Translating it yields CASSSHSGRTGELFF.

V usage is TRBV18 and J usage is TRBJ2-2; D may be TRBD1 (6 bases). The CDR3 totals 15 residues. V lost 3 bases, J lost 0 bases, and 8 bases lay in between. Germline-derived CDR1 and CDR2 are KGHSH and LQKENI. CDR3 DNA sequence: TGTGCCAGCTCACCGGGGGCCACGAACACCGGGGAGCTGTTTTTT. This translates into CASSPGATNTGELFF.

V and J are TRBV28 and TRBJ1-3, with D unclear. CDR3 length equals 15 residues. The germline gives CDR1 MDHEN, CDR2 SYDVKM. V dropped 6 bases and J dropped 3 bases, with 15 bases sitting between them. The CDR3: CASRLGSLRGNTIYF. The CDR3 DNA reads as TGTGCCAGCAGACTGGGGAGCCTACGTGGAAACACCATATATTTT.

The rearrangement links TRBV28 to TRBJ2-7, with 9 positions matching TRBD1. The CDR3 is made up of 14 amino acids. J lost 3 bases, V lost 5 bases, and 5 bases had no gene match. Germline-derived CDR1 and CDR2 are MDHEN and SYDVKM. The DNA for the CDR3 is TGTGCCAGCAGTCGACAGGGGGATATCTACGAGCAGTACTTC. It codes for CASSRQGDIYEQYF.

The chain combines TRBV7-2 with TRBJ2-5; TRBD2 matches at 9 bases. The V gene end was trimmed by 1 base and the J gene end by 4 bases; junction bases not matched to a gene: 1. Looked up from germline, CDR1 is SGHTA and CDR2 is FQGNSA. This CDR3 spans 14 amino acids. CDR3: CASSLGSGRETQYF. CDR3 DNA sequence: TGTGCCAGCAGCTTAGGTAGCGGGAGAGAGACCCAGTACTTC.

The gene calls are TRBV7-3 and TRBJ1-1; no firm D call. The germline V gene has CDR1 SGHTA and CDR2 FQGTGA. Trimming left V 2 bases short and J 1 base short, with 5 bases between. The CDR3 loop spans 13 amino acids. CDR3 sequence (DNA): TGTGCCAGCAGCTTAGAGGGGAACACTGAAGCTTTCTTT. Its protein product is CASSLEGNTEAFF.

The chain links TRBV2 to TRBJ2-5; perhaps TRBD1 as D (6 bases). Germline CDR1 SNHLY, CDR2 FYNNEI. This CDR3 contains 13 residues. V lost 7 bases, J lost 5 bases, and 14 bases lay in between. The CDR3 bases are TGTGCCAGCAACAATCAGGGGTGGGAGACCCAGTACTTC. Its protein is CASNNQGWETQYF. The full variable domain, with the rest looked up from reference TRBV2 and TRBJ2-5, is EPEVTQTPSHQVTQMGQEVILRCVPISNHLYFYWYRQILGQKVEFLVSFYNNEISEKSEIFDDQFSVERPDGSNFTLKIRSTKLEDSAMYFCASNNQGWETQYFGPGTRLLVL.

The chain uses TRBV6-6 and TRBJ2-7, with 7 positions matching TRBD1. This CDR3 comprises 13 residues. The germline gives CDR1 MNHNY, CDR2 SVGAGI (reference sequence). J was trimmed by 6 bases and V by 6 bases; bases with no gene match: 8. DNA for the CDR3: TGTGCCAGCAGCCTATACAGGGGCAGCGAGCAGTACTTC. Translated, it gives CASSLYRGSEQYF.

The chain uses TRBV5-1 and TRBJ1-2; 8 bases fit TRBD1. The germline CDR1 and CDR2 sequences are SGHRS and YFSETQ. The CDR3 length is 15 residues. With 2 bases clipped from V and 4 bases from J, the junction kept 7 bases outside the gene matches. The CDR3, as DNA: TGCGCCAGCAGCTTAAGAACCGGGACAGGCTATGGCTACACCTTC. Encoded protein: CASSLRTGTGYGYTF.

The chain carries TRBV5-1 and TRBJ1-1; TRBD1 agrees at 7 bases. V gave up 3 bases and J gave up 1 base; unmatched junction bases: 6. Germline V gene data show CDR1 as SGHRS and CDR2 as YFSETQ. This CDR3 is built from 15 residues. This CDR3 reads CASSSLQGRNTEAFF. CDR3 in DNA: TGCGCCAGCAGCTCCCTACAGGGGAGGAACACTGAAGCTTTCTTT. Drawing the rest from reference TRBV5-1 and TRBJ1-1, the complete variable domain is KAGVTQTPRYLIKTRGQQVTLSCSPISGHRSVSWYQQTPGQGLQFLFEYFSETQRNKGNFPGRFSGRQFSNSRSEMNVSTLELGDSALYLCASSSLQGRNTEAFFGQGTRLTVV.

About this clone: The same CDR3 is also encoded by other DNA sequences in this sample. The chain combines TRBV7-9 with TRBJ2-7, with D maybe TRBD1 (5 bases). The ends were cut back, 5 bases at V and 6 bases at J, with 17 bases in the middle. Germline CDR1 reads SEHNR; CDR2 reads FQNEAQ (reference sequence). This CDR3 spans 14 amino acids. CDR3 sequence: CASSQGQASSEQYF. In DNA, the CDR3 is TGTGCCAGCAGCCAGGGCCAGGCGAGTAGCGAGCAGTACTTC.

This clone was picked up one time. The chain joins TRBV6-5 to TRBJ1-1; D gene unclear. Trimming removed 2 bases from V and 2 bases from J, with 6 bases in between. Germline V gives CDR1 MNHEY, CDR2 SVGAGI. The CDR3 totals 13 residues. CDR3 nucleotides: TGTGCCAGCAGTTACGAGGTTAACACTGAAGCTTTCTTT. This encodes CASSYEVNTEAFF.

This rearrangement joins TRBV6-5 to TRBJ1-1; no clear D. This CDR3 is built from 14 residues. Germline-derived CDR1 and CDR2 are MNHEY and SVGAGI. V dropped 4 bases and J dropped 12 bases, with 21 bases sitting between them. CDR3 in DNA: TGTGCCAGCAGTTCCCCTCTGGCTCGTCTCGAGCCTTTCTTT. Protein sequence: CASSSPLARLEPFF.